The clone carrying this T cell receptor beta chain has ten or more counts. This sample was included in a study of early T cells in non-severe SARS-CoV-2 infection. Researchers attached unique molecular identifiers to individual cDNA molecules. TCRdb reprocessed the 5' RACE reads via MiXCR and lists one record per CDR3 protein. The sample includes about 22,000 distinct CDR3 sequences, 4.5% to 5% of them seen just once. Material for sequencing was whole blood. This receptor was identified in an adult who was a healthcare worker with PCR-confirmed SARS-CoV-2 infection or an uninfected control (not recorded which).

The CDR3 DNA reads as TGCGCCAGCAGCCAAGGGAGCGCGGGCACCGGGGAGCTGTTTTTT. It yields the protein CASSQGSAGTGELFF. V gene TRBV5-1 combines with J gene TRBJ2-2, with D perhaps TRBD2 (5 bases). The CDR3 has 15 amino acids. Trimming removed 4 bases at V and 4 bases at J, with 14 bases between. CDR1 is SGHRS and CDR2 is YFSETQ in the germline V gene.